The TCR beta chain described here comes from a study of T cell clusters in autoimmune cytopenias. CDR3 size: 14 residues. Per germline, CDR1 MDHEN and CDR2 SYDVKM. TRB was amplified by touch-down multiplex PCR, primer pools A and B combined. With the multiplex PCR reads reprocessed, TCRdb shows one record per CDR3 protein and no DNA. Across 3,000 to 4,000 distinct CDR3 sequences, the top ten clones capture 7.2% of the sample. TRB was amplified from roughly 250 ng of peripheral blood genomic DNA per sample. The sample also formed part of further work on T cell repertoires in aging, cancer and after chemotherapy. That paper notes: These repertoire data do not allow conclusions about immunological memory after chemotherapy.

The sequenced material came from peripheral blood. This receptor was taken from a human donor in good health. The chain links TRBV28 to TRBJ1-5; with no DNA, the TCRdb D assignment of TRBD1 cannot be verified. CDR3: CASSGQVGNQPQHF.